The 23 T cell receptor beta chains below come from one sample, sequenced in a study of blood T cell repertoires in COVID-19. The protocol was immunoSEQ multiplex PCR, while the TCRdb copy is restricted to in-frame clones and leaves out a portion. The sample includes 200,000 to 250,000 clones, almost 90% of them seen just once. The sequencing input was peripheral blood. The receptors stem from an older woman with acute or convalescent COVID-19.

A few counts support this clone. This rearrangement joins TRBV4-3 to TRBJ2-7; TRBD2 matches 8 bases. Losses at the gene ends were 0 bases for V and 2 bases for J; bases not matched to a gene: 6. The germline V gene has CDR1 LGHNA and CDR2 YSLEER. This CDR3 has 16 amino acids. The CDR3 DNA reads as TGCGCCAGCAGCCAAGATGCTGGTAGCGGGGCCTACGAGCAGTACTTC. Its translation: CASSQDAGSGAYEQYF.

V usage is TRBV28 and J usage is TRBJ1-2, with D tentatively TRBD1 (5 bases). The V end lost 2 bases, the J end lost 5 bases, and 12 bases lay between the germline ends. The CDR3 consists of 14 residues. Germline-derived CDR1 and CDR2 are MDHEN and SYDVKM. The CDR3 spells CASSLRGLRYGYTF. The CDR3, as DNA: TGTGCCAGCAGTTTAAGGGGTTTGCGGTATGGCTACACCTTC.

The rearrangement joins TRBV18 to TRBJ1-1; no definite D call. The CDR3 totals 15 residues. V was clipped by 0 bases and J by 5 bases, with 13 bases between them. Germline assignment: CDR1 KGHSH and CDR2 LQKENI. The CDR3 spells CASSPPAGVKTEAFF. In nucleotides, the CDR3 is TGTGCCAGCTCACCACCCGCCGGGGTTAAGACTGAAGCTTTCTTT.

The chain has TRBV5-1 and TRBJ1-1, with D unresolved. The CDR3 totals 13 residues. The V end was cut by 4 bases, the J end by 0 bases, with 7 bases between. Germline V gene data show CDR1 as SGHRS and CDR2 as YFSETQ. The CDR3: CASSPQLNTEAFF. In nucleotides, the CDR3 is TGCGCCAGCAGCCCACAGTTGAACACTGAAGCTTTCTTT.

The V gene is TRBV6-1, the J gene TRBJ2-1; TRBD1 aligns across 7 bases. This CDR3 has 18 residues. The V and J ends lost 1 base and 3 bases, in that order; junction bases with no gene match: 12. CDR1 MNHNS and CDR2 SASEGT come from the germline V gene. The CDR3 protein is CASSEGTGVWGYYNEQFF. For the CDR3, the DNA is TGTGCCAGCAGTGAAGGAACAGGGGTCTGGGGGTACTACAATGAGCAGTTCTTC.

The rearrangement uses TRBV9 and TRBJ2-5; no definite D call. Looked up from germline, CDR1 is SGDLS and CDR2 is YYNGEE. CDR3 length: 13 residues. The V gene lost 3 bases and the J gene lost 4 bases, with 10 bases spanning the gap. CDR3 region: CASSGGWAETQYF. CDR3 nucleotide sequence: TGTGCCAGCAGCGGTGGGTGGGCAGAGACCCAGTACTTC.

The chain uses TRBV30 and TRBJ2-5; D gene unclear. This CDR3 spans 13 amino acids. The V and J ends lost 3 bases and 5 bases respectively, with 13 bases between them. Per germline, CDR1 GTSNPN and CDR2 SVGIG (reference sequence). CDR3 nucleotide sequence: TGTGCCTGGAGGGCTCAAGTGCGGGAGACCCAGTACTTC. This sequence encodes CAWRAQVRETQYF.

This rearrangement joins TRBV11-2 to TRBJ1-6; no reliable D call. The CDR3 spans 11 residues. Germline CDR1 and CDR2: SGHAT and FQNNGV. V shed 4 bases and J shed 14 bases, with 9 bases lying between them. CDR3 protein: CASSSLETLHF. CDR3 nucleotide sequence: TGTGCCAGCAGCTCCCTCGAGACCCTCCACTTT. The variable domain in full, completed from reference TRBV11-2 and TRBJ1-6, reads EAGVAQSPRYKIIEKRQSVAFWCNPISGHATLYWYQQILGQGPKLLIQFQNNGVVDDSQLPKDRFSAERLKGVDSTLKIQPAKLEDSAVYLCASSSLETLHFGNGTRLTVT.

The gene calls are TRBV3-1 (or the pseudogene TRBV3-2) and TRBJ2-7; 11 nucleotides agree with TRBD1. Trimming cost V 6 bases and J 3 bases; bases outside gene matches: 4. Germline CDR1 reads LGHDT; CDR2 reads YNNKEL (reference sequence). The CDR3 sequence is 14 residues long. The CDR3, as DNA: TGTGCCAGCAGAGGGGGACAGGGGGTCTACGAGCAGTACTTC. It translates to CASRGGQGVYEQYF.

The CDR3, as DNA: TGTGCCAGCAGCTCACCGGGGGGCTATGGCTACACCTTC. It is translated as CASSSPGGYGYTF. The chain uses TRBV7-2 and TRBJ1-2, with D perhaps matching TRBD1 (5 bases). The CDR3 spans 13 residues. With 4 bases removed from V and 4 bases from J, the gap between germline ends came to 10 bases. The germline gives CDR1 SGHTA, CDR2 FQGNSA.

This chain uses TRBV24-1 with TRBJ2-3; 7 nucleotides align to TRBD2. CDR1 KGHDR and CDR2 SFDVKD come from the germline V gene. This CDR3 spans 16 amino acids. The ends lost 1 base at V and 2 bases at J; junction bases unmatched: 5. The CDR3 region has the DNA TGTGCCACCAGTGATTTTCAAGCGGGATACACAGATACGCAGTATTTT. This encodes CATSDFQAGYTDTQYF.

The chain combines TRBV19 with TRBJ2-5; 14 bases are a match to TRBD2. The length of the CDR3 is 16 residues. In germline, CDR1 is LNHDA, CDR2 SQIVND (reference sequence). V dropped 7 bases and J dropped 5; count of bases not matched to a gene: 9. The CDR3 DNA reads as TGTGCCAGTACGGAGGGACTAGCGGGGGTCAGGGAGACCCAGTACTTC. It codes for CASTEGLAGVRETQYF.

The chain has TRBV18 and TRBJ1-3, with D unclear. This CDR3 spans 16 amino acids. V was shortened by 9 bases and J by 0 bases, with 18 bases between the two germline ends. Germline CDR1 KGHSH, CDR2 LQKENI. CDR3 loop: CASSSFAAVSGNTIYF. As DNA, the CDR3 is TGTGCCAGTTCCTCCTTTGCGGCGGTCTCTGGAAACACCATATATTTT. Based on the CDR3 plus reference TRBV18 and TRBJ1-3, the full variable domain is NAGVMQNPRHLVRRRGQEARLRCSPMKGHSHVYWYRQLPEEGLKFMVYLQKENIIDESGMPKERFSAEFPKEGPSILRIQQVVRGDSAAYFCASSSFAAVSGNTIYFGEGSWLTVV.

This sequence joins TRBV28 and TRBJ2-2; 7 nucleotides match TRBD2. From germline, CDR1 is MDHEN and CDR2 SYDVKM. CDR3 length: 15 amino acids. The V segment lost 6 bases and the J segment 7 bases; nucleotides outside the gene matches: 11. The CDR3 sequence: CASRRPSGGGGELFF. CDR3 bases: TGTGCCAGCAGGCGCCCTAGCGGCGGCGGCGGGGAGCTGTTTTTT.

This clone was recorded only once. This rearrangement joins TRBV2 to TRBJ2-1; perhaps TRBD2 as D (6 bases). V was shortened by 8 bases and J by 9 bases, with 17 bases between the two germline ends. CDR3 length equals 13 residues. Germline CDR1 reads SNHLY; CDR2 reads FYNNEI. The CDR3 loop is CASEGTPQIEQFF. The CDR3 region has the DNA TGTGCCAGCGAGGGGACTCCTCAGATTGAGCAGTTCTTC.

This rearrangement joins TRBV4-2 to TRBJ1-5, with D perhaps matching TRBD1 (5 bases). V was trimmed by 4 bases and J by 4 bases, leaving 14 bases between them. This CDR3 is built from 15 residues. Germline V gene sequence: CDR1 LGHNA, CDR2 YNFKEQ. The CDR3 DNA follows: TGTGCCAGCAGCCGACAGTTACTCAAGAATCAGCCCCAGCATTTT. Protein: CASSRQLLKNQPQHF.

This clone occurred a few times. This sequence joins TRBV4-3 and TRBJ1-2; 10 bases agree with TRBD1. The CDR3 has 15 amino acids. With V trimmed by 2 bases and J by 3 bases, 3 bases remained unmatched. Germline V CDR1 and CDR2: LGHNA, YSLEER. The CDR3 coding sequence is TGCGCCAGCAGCCAATCCGGGACAGGGGACTATGGCTACACCTTC. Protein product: CASSQSGTGDYGYTF.

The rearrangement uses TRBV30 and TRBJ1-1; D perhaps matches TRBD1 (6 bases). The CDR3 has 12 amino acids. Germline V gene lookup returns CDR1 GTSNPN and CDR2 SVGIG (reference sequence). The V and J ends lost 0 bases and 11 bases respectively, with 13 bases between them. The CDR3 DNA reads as TGTGCCTGGAGTGTACAGGGCGATCGGGCTTTCTTT. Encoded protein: CAWSVQGDRAFF.

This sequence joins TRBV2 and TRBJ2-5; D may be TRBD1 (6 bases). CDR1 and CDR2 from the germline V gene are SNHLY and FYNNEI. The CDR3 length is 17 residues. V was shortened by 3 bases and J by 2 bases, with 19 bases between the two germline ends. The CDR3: CASSDTTPNRGQETQYF. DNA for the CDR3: TGTGCCAGCAGTGATACGACTCCGAATAGGGGGCAAGAGACCCAGTACTTC. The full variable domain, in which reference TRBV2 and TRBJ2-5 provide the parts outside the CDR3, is EPEVTQTPSHQVTQMGQEVILRCVPISNHLYFYWYRQILGQKVEFLVSFYNNEISEKSEIFDDQFSVERPDGSNFTLKIRSTKLEDSAMYFCASSDTTPNRGQETQYFGPGTRLLVL.

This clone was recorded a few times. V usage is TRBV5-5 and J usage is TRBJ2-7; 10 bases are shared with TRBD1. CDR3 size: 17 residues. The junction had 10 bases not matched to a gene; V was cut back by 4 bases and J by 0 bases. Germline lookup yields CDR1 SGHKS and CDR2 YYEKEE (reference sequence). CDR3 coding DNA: TGTGCCAGCAGCGAGGACAGGGGGGAAACCCTCTCCTACGAGCAGTACTTC. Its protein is CASSEDRGETLSYEQYF.

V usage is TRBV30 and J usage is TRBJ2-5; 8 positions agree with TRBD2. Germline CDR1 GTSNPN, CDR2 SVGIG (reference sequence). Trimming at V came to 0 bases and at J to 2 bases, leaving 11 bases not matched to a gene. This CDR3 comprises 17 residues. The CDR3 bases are TGTGCCTGGAGTGTAATTATGGTTTCGGGGGGGCAAGAGACCCAGTACTTC. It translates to CAWSVIMVSGGQETQYF.

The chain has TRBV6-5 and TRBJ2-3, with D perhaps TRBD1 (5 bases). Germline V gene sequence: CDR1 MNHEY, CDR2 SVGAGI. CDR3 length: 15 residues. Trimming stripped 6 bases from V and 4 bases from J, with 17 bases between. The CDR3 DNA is TGTGCCAGCAGCACCCGCCTGGGGCTCGCAGATACGCAGTATTTT. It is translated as CASSTRLGLADTQYF.

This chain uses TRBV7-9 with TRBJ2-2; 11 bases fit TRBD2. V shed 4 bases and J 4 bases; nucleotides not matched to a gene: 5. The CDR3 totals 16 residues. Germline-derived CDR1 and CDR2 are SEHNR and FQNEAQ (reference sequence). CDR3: CASSSTSGSTTGELFF. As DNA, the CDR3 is TGTGCCAGCAGCTCCACTAGCGGGAGTACCACCGGGGAGCTGTTTTTT.